The clone carrying this T cell receptor beta chain was picked up a small number of times. The sample belongs to a study of cytomegalovirus exposure and HLA in healthy donors. Primers included in the PCR were 60 Vbeta and 13 Jbeta primers. Assay used: immunoSEQ multiplex PCR; TCRdb lists only in-frame clones, some missing. The data show 150,000 to 200,000 clones, with approximately 80% seen just once and approximately 13% held by the top ten. V lost 6 bases and J lost 1, with 9 bases in between. The length of the CDR3 is 13 residues. The germline V gene encodes CDR1 MDHEN and CDR2 SYDVKM. Sequencing was done on a sample of PBMCs. The chain employs TRBV28 and TRBJ1-1; D possibly corresponds to TRBD1 (6 bases). The clonotype originates from a woman between 50 and 59 years old in good health and CMV-seronegative. The CDR3 nucleotides read TGTGCCAGCAGGAGACAGGAGAACACTGAAGCTTTCTTT. This encodes CASRRQENTEAFF.